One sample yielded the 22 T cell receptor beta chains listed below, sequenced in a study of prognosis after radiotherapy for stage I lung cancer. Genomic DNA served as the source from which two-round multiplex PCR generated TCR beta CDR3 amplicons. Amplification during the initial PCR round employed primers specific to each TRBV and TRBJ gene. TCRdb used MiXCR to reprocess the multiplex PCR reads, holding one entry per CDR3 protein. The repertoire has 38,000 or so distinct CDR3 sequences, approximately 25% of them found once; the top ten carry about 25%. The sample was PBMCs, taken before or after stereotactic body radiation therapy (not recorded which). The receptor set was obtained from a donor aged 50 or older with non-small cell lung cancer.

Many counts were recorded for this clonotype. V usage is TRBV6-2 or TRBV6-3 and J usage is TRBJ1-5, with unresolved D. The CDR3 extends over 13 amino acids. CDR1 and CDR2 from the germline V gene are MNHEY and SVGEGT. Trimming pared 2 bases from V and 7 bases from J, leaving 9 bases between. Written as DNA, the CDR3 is TGTGCCAGCAGTTACAACTCTGGCCAGCCCCAGCATTTT. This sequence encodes CASSYNSGQPQHF.

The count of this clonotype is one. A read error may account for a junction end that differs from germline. CDR3 in amino acids: CASSSGYGYGYTF. As DNA, the CDR3 is TGTGCCAGCAGCTCAGGGTACGGTTATGGCTATACCTTC. This rearrangement joins TRBV11-3 to TRBJ1-2, with a weak D call TRBD1 (5 bases). Germline assignment: CDR1 SGHNT and CDR2 YENEEA. This CDR3 spans 13 amino acids.

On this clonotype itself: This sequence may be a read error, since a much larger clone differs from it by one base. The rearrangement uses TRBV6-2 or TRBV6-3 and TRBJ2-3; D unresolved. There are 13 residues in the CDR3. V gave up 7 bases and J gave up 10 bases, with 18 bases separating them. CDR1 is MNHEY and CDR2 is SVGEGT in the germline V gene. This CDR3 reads CASIEYKVGAQYF. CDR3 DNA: TGTGCCAGCATTGAATACAAGGTCGGAGCGCAGTATTTT.

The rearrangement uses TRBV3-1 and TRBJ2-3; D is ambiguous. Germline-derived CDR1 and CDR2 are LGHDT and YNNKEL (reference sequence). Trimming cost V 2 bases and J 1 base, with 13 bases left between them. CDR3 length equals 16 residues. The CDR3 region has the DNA TGTGCCAGCAGCCAACCCGCAGACGACCGCACAGATACGCAGTATTTT. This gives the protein CASSQPADDRTDTQYF.

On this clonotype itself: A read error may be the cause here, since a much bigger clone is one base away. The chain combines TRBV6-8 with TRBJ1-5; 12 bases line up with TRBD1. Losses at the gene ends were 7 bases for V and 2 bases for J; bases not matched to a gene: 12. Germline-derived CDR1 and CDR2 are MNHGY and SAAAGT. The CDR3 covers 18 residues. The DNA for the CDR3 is TGTGCCAGCATCCTCCGGGGACAGGGGGCGAGGGGCAATCAGCCCCAGCATTTT. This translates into CASILRGQGARGNQPQHF.

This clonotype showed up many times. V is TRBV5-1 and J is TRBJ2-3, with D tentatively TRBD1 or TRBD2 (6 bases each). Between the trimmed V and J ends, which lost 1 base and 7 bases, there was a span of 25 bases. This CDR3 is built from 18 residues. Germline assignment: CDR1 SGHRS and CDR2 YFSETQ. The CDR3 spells CASSLYLGGWASANTQYF. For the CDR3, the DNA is TGCGCCAGCAGCTTGTATCTGGGGGGCTGGGCATCAGCGAATACGCAGTATTTT. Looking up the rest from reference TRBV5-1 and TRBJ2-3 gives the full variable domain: KAGVTQTPRYLIKTRGQQVTLSCSPISGHRSVSWYQQTPGQGLQFLFEYFSETQRNKGNFPGRFSGRQFSNSRSEMNVSTLELGDSALYLCASSLYLGGWASANTQYFGPGTRLTVL.

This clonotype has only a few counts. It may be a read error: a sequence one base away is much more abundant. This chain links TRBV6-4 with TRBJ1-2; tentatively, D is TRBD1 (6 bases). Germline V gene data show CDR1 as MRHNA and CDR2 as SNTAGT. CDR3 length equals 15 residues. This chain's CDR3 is CASSYQKLGHYGYIF. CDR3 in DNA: TGTGCCAGCAGTTACCAGAAACTGGGACACTATGGCTACATCTTC.

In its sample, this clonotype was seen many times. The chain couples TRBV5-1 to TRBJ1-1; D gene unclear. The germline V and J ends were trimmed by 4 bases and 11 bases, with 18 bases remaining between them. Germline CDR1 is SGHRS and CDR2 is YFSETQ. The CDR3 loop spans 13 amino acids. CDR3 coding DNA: TGCGCCAGCAGCAACCCGGGAAACCCTTTTGCTTTCTTT. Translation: CASSNPGNPFAFF.

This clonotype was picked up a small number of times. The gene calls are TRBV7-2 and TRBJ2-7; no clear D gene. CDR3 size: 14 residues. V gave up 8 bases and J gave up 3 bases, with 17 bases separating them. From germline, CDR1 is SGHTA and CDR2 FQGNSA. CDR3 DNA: TGTGCCAGCCGACCTATCGTTGGTAGCTACGAGCAGTACTTC. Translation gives CASRPIVGSYEQYF.

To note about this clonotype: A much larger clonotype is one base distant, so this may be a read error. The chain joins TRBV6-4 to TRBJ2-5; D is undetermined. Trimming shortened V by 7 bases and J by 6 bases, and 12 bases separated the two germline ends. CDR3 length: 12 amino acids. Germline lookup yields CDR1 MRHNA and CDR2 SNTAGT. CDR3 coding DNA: TGTGCCAGCAAGGCCCTGGTAAAGACCCAGTACTTC. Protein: CASKALVKTQYF.

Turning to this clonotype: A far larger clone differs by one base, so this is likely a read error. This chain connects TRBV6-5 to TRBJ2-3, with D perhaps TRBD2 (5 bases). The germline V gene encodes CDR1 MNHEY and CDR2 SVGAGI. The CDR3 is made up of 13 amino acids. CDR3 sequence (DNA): TGTGACAGCAGTCGGGGTAGCGAAGATACGCAGTATTTT. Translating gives CDSSRGSEDTQYF.

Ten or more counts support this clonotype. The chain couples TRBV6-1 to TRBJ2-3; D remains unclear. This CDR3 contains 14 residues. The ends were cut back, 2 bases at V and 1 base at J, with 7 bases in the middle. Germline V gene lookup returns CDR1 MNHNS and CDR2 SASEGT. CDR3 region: CASSEFGGTDTQYF. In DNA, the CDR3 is TGTGCCAGCAGTGAATTTGGGGGCACAGATACGCAGTATTTT.

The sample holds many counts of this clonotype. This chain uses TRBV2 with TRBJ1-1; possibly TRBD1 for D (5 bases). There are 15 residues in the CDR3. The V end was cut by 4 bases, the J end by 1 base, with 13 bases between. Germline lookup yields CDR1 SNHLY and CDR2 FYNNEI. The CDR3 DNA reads TGTGCCAGCAGTGCGCAAGGGACGGGGAACACTGAAGCTTTCTTT. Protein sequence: CASSAQGTGNTEAFF. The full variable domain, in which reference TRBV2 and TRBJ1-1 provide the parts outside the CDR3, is EPEVTQTPSHQVTQMGQEVILRCVPISNHLYFYWYRQILGQKVEFLVSFYNNEISEKSEIFDDQFSVERPDGSNFTLKIRSTKLEDSAMYFCASSAQGTGNTEAFFGQGTRLTVV.

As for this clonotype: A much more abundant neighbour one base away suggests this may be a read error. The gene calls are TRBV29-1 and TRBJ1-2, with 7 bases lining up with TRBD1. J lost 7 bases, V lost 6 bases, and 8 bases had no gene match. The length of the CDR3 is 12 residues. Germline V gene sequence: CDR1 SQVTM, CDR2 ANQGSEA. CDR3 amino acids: CSVLQGVGGYTF. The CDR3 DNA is TGCAGCGTCCTTCAGGGGGTGGGTGGCTACACCTTC.

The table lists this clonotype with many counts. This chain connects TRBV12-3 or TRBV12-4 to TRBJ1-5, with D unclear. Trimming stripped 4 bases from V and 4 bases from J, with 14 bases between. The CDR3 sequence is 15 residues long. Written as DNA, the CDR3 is TGTGCCAGCAGTTCCCATGGTCCAGGAAATCAGCCCCAGCATTTT. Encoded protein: CASSSHGPGNQPQHF.

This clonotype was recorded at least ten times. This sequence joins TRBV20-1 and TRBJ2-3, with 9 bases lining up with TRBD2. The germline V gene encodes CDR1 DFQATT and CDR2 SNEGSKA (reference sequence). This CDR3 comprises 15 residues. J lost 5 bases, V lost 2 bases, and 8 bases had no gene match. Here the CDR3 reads CSARPNSGSGDTQYF. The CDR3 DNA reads TGCAGTGCTAGACCGAATAGCGGGAGCGGAGATACGCAGTATTTT.

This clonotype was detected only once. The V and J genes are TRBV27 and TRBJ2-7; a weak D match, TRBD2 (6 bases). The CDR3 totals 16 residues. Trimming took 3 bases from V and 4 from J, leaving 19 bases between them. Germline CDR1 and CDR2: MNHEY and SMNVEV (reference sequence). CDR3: CASSLGTSFRGYEQYF. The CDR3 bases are TGTGCCAGCAGTTTGGGGACCTCCTTTCGGGGGTACGAGCAGTACTTC.

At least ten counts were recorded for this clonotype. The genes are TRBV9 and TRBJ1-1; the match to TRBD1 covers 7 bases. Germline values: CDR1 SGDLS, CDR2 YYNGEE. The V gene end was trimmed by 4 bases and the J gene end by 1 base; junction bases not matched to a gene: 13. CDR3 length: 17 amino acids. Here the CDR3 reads CASSLHGGAGGNTEAFF. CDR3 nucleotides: TGTGCCAGCAGCCTTCATGGGGGGGCAGGGGGGAACACTGAAGCTTTCTTT.

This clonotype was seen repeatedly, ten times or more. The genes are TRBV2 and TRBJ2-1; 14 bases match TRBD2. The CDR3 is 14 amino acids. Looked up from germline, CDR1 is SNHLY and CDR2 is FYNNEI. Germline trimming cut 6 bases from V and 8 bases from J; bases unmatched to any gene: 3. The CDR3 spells CASRGLAGVDEQFF. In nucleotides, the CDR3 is TGTGCCAGCAGGGGACTAGCGGGAGTTGATGAGCAGTTCTTC. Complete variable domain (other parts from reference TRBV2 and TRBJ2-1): EPEVTQTPSHQVTQMGQEVILRCVPISNHLYFYWYRQILGQKVEFLVSFYNNEISEKSEIFDDQFSVERPDGSNFTLKIRSTKLEDSAMYFCASRGLAGVDEQFFGPGTRLTVL.

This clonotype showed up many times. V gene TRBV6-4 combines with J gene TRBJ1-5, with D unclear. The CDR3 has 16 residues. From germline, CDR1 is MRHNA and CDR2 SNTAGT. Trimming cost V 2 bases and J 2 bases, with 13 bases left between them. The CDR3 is CASSDVGKTGNQPQHF. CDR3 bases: TGTGCCAGCAGTGACGTGGGTAAAACGGGCAATCAGCCCCAGCATTTT.

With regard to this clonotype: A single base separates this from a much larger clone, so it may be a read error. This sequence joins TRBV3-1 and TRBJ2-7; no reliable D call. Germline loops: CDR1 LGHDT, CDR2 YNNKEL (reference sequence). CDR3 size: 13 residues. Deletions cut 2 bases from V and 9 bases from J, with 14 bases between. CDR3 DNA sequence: TGTGCCAGCAGCCAAAATTTGTGCGCGGCGCAGTACTTC. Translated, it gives CASSQNLCAAQYF.

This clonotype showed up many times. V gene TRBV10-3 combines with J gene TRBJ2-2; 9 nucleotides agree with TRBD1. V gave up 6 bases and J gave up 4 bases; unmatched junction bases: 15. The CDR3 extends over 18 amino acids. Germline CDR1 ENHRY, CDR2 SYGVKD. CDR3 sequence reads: CAIRDPVRGQGTTGELFF. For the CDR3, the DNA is TGTGCCATCAGGGACCCGGTTCGGGGACAGGGTACCACCGGGGAGCTGTTTTTT.